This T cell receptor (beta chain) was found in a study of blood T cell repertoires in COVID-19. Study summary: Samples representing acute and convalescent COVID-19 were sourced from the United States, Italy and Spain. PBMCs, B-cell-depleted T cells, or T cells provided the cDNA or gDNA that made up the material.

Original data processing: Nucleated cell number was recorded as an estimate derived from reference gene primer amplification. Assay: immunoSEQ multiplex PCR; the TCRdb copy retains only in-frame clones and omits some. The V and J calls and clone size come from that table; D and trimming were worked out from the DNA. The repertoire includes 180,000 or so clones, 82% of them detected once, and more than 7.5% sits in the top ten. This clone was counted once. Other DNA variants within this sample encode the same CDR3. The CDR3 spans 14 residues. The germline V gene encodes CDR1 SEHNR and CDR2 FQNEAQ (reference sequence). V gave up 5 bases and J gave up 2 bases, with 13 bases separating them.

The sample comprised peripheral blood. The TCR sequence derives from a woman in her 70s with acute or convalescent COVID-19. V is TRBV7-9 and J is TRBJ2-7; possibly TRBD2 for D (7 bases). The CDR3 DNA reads TGTGCCAGCAGCCCCAGGGGAGGGACCTACGAGCAGTACTTC. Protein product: CASSPRGGTYEQYF.